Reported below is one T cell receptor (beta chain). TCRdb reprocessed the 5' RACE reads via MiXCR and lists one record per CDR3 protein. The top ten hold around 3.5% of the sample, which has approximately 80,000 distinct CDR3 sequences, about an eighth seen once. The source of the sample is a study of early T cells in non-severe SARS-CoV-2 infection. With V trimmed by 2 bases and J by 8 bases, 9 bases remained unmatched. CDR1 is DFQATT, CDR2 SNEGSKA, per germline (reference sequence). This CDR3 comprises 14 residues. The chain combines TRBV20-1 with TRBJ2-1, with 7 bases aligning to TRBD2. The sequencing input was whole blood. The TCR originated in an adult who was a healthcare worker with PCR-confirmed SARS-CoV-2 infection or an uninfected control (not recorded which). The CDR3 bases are TGCAGTGCTAGAAAGCGGGGTGGCCCCGATGAGCAGTTCTTC. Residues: CSARKRGGPDEQFF.